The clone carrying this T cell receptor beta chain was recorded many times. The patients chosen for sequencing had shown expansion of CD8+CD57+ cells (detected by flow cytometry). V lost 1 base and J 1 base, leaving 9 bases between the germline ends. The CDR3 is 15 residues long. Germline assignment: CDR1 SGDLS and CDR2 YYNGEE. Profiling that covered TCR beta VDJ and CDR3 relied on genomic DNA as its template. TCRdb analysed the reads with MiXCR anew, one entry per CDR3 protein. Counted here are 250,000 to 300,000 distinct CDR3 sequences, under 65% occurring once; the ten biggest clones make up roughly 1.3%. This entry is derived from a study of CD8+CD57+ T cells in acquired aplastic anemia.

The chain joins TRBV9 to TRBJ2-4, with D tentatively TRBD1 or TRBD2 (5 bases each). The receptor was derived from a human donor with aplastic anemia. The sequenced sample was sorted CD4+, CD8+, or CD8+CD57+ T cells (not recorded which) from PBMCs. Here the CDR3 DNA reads TGTGCCAGCAGCGTACTCGGGGACGCCAAAAACATTCAGTACTTC. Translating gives CASSVLGDAKNIQYF. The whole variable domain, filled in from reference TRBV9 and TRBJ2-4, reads DSGVTQTPKHLITATGQRVTLRCSPRSGDLSVYWYQQSLDQGLQFLIQYYNGEERAKGNILERFSAQQFPDLHSELNLSSLELGDSALYFCASSVLGDAKNIQYFGAGTRLSVL.